Sequencing of this T cell receptor (beta chain) was carried out in a study of early T cells in non-severe SARS-CoV-2 infection. TCRdb reprocessed the 5' RACE reads via MiXCR and lists one record per CDR3 protein. The sample shows more than 35,000 distinct CDR3 sequences, approximately 6% of them seen only once. Germline CDR1 SGHAT, CDR2 FQDESV (reference sequence). Trimming cost V 5 bases and J 1 base, with 28 bases left between them. CDR3 length equals 20 residues. The TCR sequence derives from an adult who was a healthcare worker with PCR-confirmed SARS-CoV-2 infection or an uninfected control (not recorded which). This rearrangement joins TRBV11-1 to TRBJ2-3; a weak D match, TRBD1 (7 bases). The material sequenced was whole blood. CDR3 DNA sequence: TGTGCCAGCAGCCTAAGAGGACGGCCAGGGGGGCTATTCGGCACAGATACGCAGTATTTT. This sequence encodes CASSLRGRPGGLFGTDTQYF.